This TCR beta chain appears in the sequencing data of a study of control samples from healthy donors and cancer patients. Sequenced by immunoSEQ multiplex PCR; TCRdb stores in-frame clones only, minus some. Among fewer than 200,000 clones listed, roughly 93% were seen once. The sequence derives from a woman between 55 and 75 years old in good health. The sequenced sample consisted of blood.

CDR3 sequence (DNA): TGTGCCGGGACAGGACAGCTGAACACTGAAGCTTTCTTT. The encoded protein is CAGTGQLNTEAFF. V is TRBV6-1 and J is TRBJ1-1, with 8 bases identical to TRBD1. The CDR3 sequence is 13 residues long. Germline V gene data show CDR1 as MNHNS and CDR2 as SASEGT. Trimming at V came to 11 bases and at J to 0 bases, leaving 5 bases not matched to a gene.